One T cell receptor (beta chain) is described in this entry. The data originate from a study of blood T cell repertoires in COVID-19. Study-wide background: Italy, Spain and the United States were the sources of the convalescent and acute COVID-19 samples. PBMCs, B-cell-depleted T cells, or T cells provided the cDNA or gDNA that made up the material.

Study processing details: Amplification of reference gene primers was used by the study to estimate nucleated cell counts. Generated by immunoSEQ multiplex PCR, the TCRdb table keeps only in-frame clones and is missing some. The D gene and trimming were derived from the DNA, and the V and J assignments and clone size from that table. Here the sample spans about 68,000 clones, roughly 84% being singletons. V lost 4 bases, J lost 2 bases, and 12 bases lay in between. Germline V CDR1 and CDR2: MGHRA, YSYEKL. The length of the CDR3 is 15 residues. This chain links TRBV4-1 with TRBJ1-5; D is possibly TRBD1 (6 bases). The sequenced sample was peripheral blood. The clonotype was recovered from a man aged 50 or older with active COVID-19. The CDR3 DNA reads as TGCGCCAGCAGCCCACAGGGAAAGGGCAATCAGCCCCAGCATTTT. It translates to CASSPQGKGNQPQHF.